The 20 T cell receptor beta chains listed next were all sequenced from one sample in a study of blood T cell repertoires in COVID-19. Method: immunoSEQ multiplex PCR; TCRdb's copy keeps in-frame clones and lacks some. The sample lists about 270,000 clones, around 90% occurring once. Sequencing used peripheral blood. These receptors all come from a man aged 60 to 75 who had recovered from COVID-19.

This clone was counted once. The rearrangement joins TRBV4-2 to TRBJ2-1; 11 nucleotides line up with TRBD2. The germline V gene has CDR1 LGHNA and CDR2 YNFKEQ. The CDR3 length is 15 residues. The V segment lost 8 bases and the J segment 2 bases; nucleotides outside the gene matches: 5. The CDR3 DNA reads TGTGCCAGCGTCGCGACTAGCGGGACCTACAATGAGCAGTTCTTC. As protein: CASVATSGTYNEQFF.

This chain connects TRBV12-3 or TRBV12-4 to TRBJ2-7, with D possibly being TRBD2 (6 bases). The CDR3 extends over 11 amino acids. Trimming pared 3 bases from V and 9 bases from J, leaving 9 bases between. CDR3 residues: CASSFGRGQYF. CDR3 coding DNA: TGTGCCAGCAGTTTTGGGCGGGGGCAGTACTTC.

J is TRBJ1-1 and V is TRBV19, with 9 bases matching TRBD1. This CDR3 region has 16 residues. The J segment lost 1 base and the V segment lost 4 bases, leaving 7 bases of the junction unmatched. Germline CDR1 LNHDA, CDR2 SQIVND (reference sequence). The CDR3 nucleotides read TGTGCCAGTAGTAGAGGACAGGGGAGTCGGAACACTGAAGCTTTCTTT. Translation: CASSRGQGSRNTEAFF.

This chain uses TRBV18 with TRBJ2-5; 13 bases agree with TRBD2. V dropped 3 bases and J dropped 3; count of bases not matched to a gene: 7. Germline V CDR1 and CDR2: KGHSH, LQKENI. This CDR3 is 17 amino acids long. The CDR3 spells CASSPNPGTSGEETQYF. The CDR3 nucleotides read TGTGCCAGCTCACCCAACCCTGGGACTAGCGGGGAAGAGACCCAGTACTTC.

This chain links TRBV18 with TRBJ1-6; weak D call: TRBD1 (6 bases). This CDR3 is built from 18 residues. V lost 3 bases and J lost 0, with 15 bases in between. Germline CDR1 and CDR2: KGHSH and LQKENI. Here the CDR3 reads CASSPMDSSSSYNSPLHF. As DNA, the CDR3 is TGTGCCAGCTCACCGATGGACAGTTCGAGCTCCTATAATTCACCCCTCCACTTT.

This clone has just one count. V gene TRBV19 combines with J gene TRBJ2-3, with 7 bases matching TRBD2. The trim removed 7 bases at V and 0 bases at J, leaving 4 bases unmatched. Germline V gives CDR1 LNHDA, CDR2 SQIVND (reference sequence). The CDR3 consists of 14 residues. The CDR3 protein is CASKTSHSTDTQYF. As DNA, the CDR3 is TGTGCCAGTAAGACTAGCCACAGCACAGATACGCAGTATTTT.

J is TRBJ2-7 and V is TRBV12-2; the D call in the table, TRBD1, was not verified against the DNA. TRBV12-2 is a pseudogene. The CDR3 is 13 residues long. The CDR3 reads CWRGQASSYEQYF. CDR3 DNA: TGCTGGCGGGGACAGGCGAGCTCCTACGAGCAGTACTTC.

V usage is TRBV4-2 and J usage is TRBJ1-2, with 8 bases that match TRBD1. This CDR3 is built from 13 residues. After removal of 5 bases from V and 5 bases from J, the junction contained 4 bases not matched to a gene. CDR1 is LGHNA, CDR2 YNFKEQ, per germline. CDR3 region: CASSEGQGYGYTF. The CDR3 bases are TGTGCCAGCAGCGAAGGACAGGGTTATGGCTACACCTTC.

This chain uses TRBV11-2 with TRBJ1-3; D may be TRBD1 (5 bases). V dropped 5 bases and J dropped 7 bases, with 15 bases sitting between them. The CDR3 is made up of 14 amino acids. The germline CDR1 and CDR2 sequences are SGHAT and FQNNGV. The CDR3 loop is CASSPGTSGNTIYF. CDR3 DNA: TGTGCCAGCAGCCCGGGGACTAGCGGGAACACCATATATTTT.

This chain links TRBV7-9 with TRBJ1-2; 8 nucleotides agree with TRBD1. Trimming at V came to 5 bases and at J to 5 bases, leaving 10 bases not matched to a gene. The germline gives CDR1 SEHNR, CDR2 FQNEAQ (reference sequence). This CDR3 region has 15 residues. In nucleotides, the CDR3 is TGTGCCAGCAGCGGAGACGGGACAGGCTCTTATGGCTACACCTTC. As protein: CASSGDGTGSYGYTF. The full variable domain, completed using reference TRBV7-9 and TRBJ1-2, is DTGVSQNPRHKITKRGQNVTFRCDPISEHNRLYWYRQTLGQGPEFLTYFQNEAQLEKSRLLSDRFSAERPKGSFSTLEIQRTEQGDSAMYLCASSGDGTGSYGYTFGSGTRLTVV.

The DNA for the CDR3 is TGTGCCACCAGTGATTACGGAAGCCGGGACACTCGCACAGATACGCAGTATTTT. Its translation is CATSDYGSRDTRTDTQYF. The V call is TRBV24-1, the J call TRBJ2-3; D is possibly TRBD1 (6 bases). The CDR3 extends over 18 amino acids. With 2 bases removed from V and 1 base from J, the gap between germline ends came to 18 bases. CDR1 is KGHDR, CDR2 SFDVKD, per germline.

The chain is built from TRBV4-2 and TRBJ1-3, with D possibly being TRBD1 (6 bases). V dropped 1 base and J dropped 4 bases, with 14 bases sitting between them. Looked up from germline, CDR1 is LGHNA and CDR2 is YNFKEQ. The CDR3 runs to 16 residues. The CDR3 region has the DNA TGTGCCAGCAGCCAAGCACAACAGGGACACGGAAACACCATATATTTT. It translates to CASSQAQQGHGNTIYF.

This clone was counted a few times. The chain has TRBV6-2 or TRBV6-3 and TRBJ1-2; D perhaps matches TRBD1 (5 bases). This CDR3 is 13 amino acids long. Germline-derived CDR1 and CDR2 are MNHEY and SVGEGT. V was clipped by 5 bases and J by 3 bases, with 10 bases between them. The DNA of the CDR3 is TGTGCCAGCAGTCCACAGGCCGACTATGGCTACACCTTC. Its translation is CASSPQADYGYTF.

The chain has TRBV11-3 and TRBJ2-3, with TRBD2 identical over 11 bases. Losses at the gene ends were 5 bases for V and 11 bases for J; bases not matched to a gene: 6. This CDR3 spans 13 amino acids. Germline V CDR1 and CDR2: SGHNT, YENEEA. DNA of the CDR3: TGTGCCAGCAGCCTTTCTGGACTAGCGGGGCAGTATTTT. The encoded protein is CASSLSGLAGQYF.

The V and J genes are TRBV4-2 and TRBJ2-3, with 10 bases fitting TRBD2. V gave up 2 bases and J gave up 6 bases; unmatched junction bases: 14. The germline gives CDR1 LGHNA, CDR2 YNFKEQ. This CDR3 contains 18 residues. Here the CDR3 DNA reads TGTGCCAGCAGCCAACTTACTAGCGGGGTACCAGGGCGGGATACGCAGTATTTT. Translating it yields CASSQLTSGVPGRDTQYF.

The V call is TRBV7-8, the J call TRBJ2-7, with D perhaps matching TRBD2 (6 bases). Between the trimmed V and J ends, which lost 5 bases and 3 bases, there was a span of 17 bases. Germline lookup yields CDR1 SGHVS and CDR2 FQNEAQ. The CDR3 spans 15 residues. CDR3 in amino acids: CASSRGASDIYEQYF. The CDR3 DNA is TGTGCCAGCAGCCGTGGGGCTAGCGATATCTACGAGCAGTACTTC. The whole variable domain, filled in from reference TRBV7-8 and TRBJ2-7, reads GAGVSQSPRYKVAKRGQDVALRCDPISGHVSLFWYQQALGQGPEFLTYFQNEAQLDKSGLPSDRFFAERPEGSVSTLKIQRTQQEDSAVYLCASSRGASDIYEQYFGPGTRLTVT.

V and J are TRBV27 and TRBJ2-1; 10 bases are a match to TRBD1. V gave up 7 bases and J gave up 6 bases; unmatched junction bases: 12. Germline V gene sequence: CDR1 MNHEY, CDR2 SMNVEV (reference sequence). The CDR3 runs to 16 residues. CDR3 bases: TGTGCCAGCACTCCTACCCGGGACAGGGGACTCAATGAGCAGTTCTTC. Amino acids: CASTPTRDRGLNEQFF.

The chain combines TRBV10-3 with TRBJ1-1; TRBD1 is a possible D gene (5 bases). CDR3 size: 14 residues. With 2 bases removed from V and 0 bases from J, the gap between germline ends came to 7 bases. CDR1 and CDR2 (germline): ENHRY, SYGVKD. The CDR3 is CAISEGQLNTEAFF. CDR3 bases: TGTGCCATCAGTGAGGGACAACTGAACACTGAAGCTTTCTTT.

This clone was observed a few times. The chain uses TRBV7-2 and TRBJ1-5; 10 bases map to TRBD1. V lost 6 bases and J lost 3; bases outside the gene matches: 5. Germline-derived CDR1 and CDR2 are SGHTA and FQGNSA. The CDR3 sequence is 15 residues long. Here the CDR3 DNA reads TGTGCCAGCAGTCAGGACAGGGGGTACAATCAGCCCCAGCATTTT. It codes for CASSQDRGYNQPQHF.

In nucleotides, the CDR3 is TGTGCCAGTAGTATATCAGGGGGTTCGGATACGCAGTATTTT. This translates into CASSISGGSDTQYF. The V and J genes are TRBV19 and TRBJ2-3; 7 nucleotides align to TRBD1. Germline V gene data show CDR1 as LNHDA and CDR2 as SQIVND (reference sequence). The length of the CDR3 is 14 residues. The J segment lost 6 bases and the V segment lost 2 bases, leaving 5 bases of the junction unmatched. The whole variable domain, filled in from reference TRBV19 and TRBJ2-3, reads DGGITQSPKYLFRKEGQNVTLSCEQNLNHDAMYWYRQDPGQGLRLIYYSQIVNDFQKGDIAEGYSVSREKKESFPLTVTSAQKNPTAFYLCASSISGGSDTQYFGPGTRLTVL.